This T cell receptor (beta chain) stems from a study of shared clonotypes between healthy human individuals. Libraries were prepared by immunoSEQ multiplex PCR; TCRdb keeps only in-frame clonotypes and omits some of them. The top ten clones hold about 1.5% of a sample with roughly 1 million clones, about three quarters of them seen once. This clone came up many times. CDR1 and CDR2 from the germline V gene are SGHTA and FQGNSA. The CDR3 is made up of 16 amino acids. The junction had 8 bases not matched to a gene; V was cut back by 1 base and J by 4 bases. Material: memory CD4+ T cells sorted from blood. The subset here: CD45RA-negative fraction. This chain links TRBV7-2 with TRBJ2-7; 9 bases match TRBD2. This TCR came from a man aged 18 to 30 in good health. CDR3 in amino acids: CASSLVASGKLYEQYF. The CDR3 nucleotides read TGTGCCAGCAGCTTAGTGGCTAGCGGGAAACTTTACGAGCAGTACTTC.